Presented here are 25 T cell receptor beta chains from one specimen sequenced in a study of blood T cell repertoires in COVID-19. Repertoires were generated with immunoSEQ multiplex PCR, while TCRdb's copy carries only in-frame clones and drops some. The top ten clones hold 20% to 25% of a sample with fewer than 200,000 clones, approximately 80% of them seen once. Specimen: peripheral blood. These receptors were obtained from a woman aged 80 or over with acute or convalescent COVID-19.

The V call is TRBV27, the J call TRBJ2-7; a possible D gene is TRBD1 (7 bases). This CDR3 spans 14 amino acids. Trimming pared 5 bases from V and 5 bases from J, leaving 16 bases between. Germline V gene sequence: CDR1 MNHEY, CDR2 SMNVEV (reference sequence). The CDR3 DNA sequence: TGTGCCAGCAGTATCCGACAGGGAGGCAACGAGCAGTACTTC. It translates to CASSIRQGGNEQYF.

The rearrangement uses TRBV5-5 and TRBJ2-1, with D maybe TRBD2 (5 bases). The V and J ends lost 5 bases and 3 bases respectively, with 15 bases between them. The CDR3 is 15 amino acids. Germline V gives CDR1 SGHKS, CDR2 YYEKEE (reference sequence). The CDR3 DNA sequence: TGTGCCAGCAGTCCCCGGACTCCCGACTACAATGAGCAGTTCTTC. Its translation: CASSPRTPDYNEQFF. The entire variable domain, with the rest obtained from reference TRBV5-5 and TRBJ2-1, is as follows: DAGVTQSPTHLIKTRGQQVTLRCSPISGHKSVSWYQQVLGQGPQFIFQYYEKEERGRGNFPDRFSARQFPNYSSELNVNALLLGDSALYLCASSPRTPDYNEQFFGPGTRLTVL.

This chain links TRBV30 with TRBJ1-2; a possible D gene is TRBD1 (5 bases). V was trimmed by 3 bases and J by 1 base, leaving 24 bases between them. Germline V gene data show CDR1 as GTSNPN and CDR2 as SVGIG (reference sequence). CDR3 size: 18 residues. CDR3: CAWRGPGSRRGFNYGYTF. DNA for the CDR3: TGTGCCTGGAGAGGGCCCGGAAGCCGTAGGGGATTTAACTATGGCTACACCTTC. The full variable domain, rest sourced from reference TRBV30 and TRBJ1-2, is SQTIHQWPATLVQPVGSPLSLECTVEGTSNPNLYWYRQAAGRGLQLLFYSVGIGQISSEVPQNLSASRPQDRQFILSSKKLLLSDSGFYLCAWRGPGSRRGFNYGYTFGSGTRLTVV.

The chain couples TRBV2 to TRBJ2-3; 7 positions agree with TRBD1. Per the germline V gene, CDR1 is SNHLY and CDR2 is FYNNEI. The CDR3 runs 14 residues. Losses at the gene ends were 6 bases for V and 6 bases for J; bases not matched to a gene: 9. In DNA, the CDR3 is TGTGCCAGCAGGAACAGGGGATCCGCCGATACGCAGTATTTT. It encodes CASRNRGSADTQYF.

The chain employs TRBV18 and TRBJ1-2; 7 bases fit TRBD1. The CDR3 runs 14 residues. The trim removed 3 bases at V and 5 bases at J, leaving 6 bases unmatched. Germline values: CDR1 KGHSH, CDR2 LQKENI. The DNA for the CDR3 is TGTGCCAGCTCACCGGGGACAGCTACTTATGGCTACACCTTC. Encoded protein: CASSPGTATYGYTF.

J is TRBJ1-1 and V is TRBV2, with 7 bases aligning to TRBD1. V trimming: 5 bases; J trimming: 1 base; junction bases outside the gene matches: 4. Germline CDR1 and CDR2: SNHLY and FYNNEI. The CDR3 extends over 14 amino acids. CDR3: CASSWDSANTEAFF. CDR3 in DNA: TGTGCCAGCAGTTGGGACAGCGCGAACACTGAAGCTTTCTTT. The full variable domain, completed using reference TRBV2 and TRBJ1-1, is EPEVTQTPSHQVTQMGQEVILRCVPISNHLYFYWYRQILGQKVEFLVSFYNNEISEKSEIFDDQFSVERPDGSNFTLKIRSTKLEDSAMYFCASSWDSANTEAFFGQGTRLTVV.

J is TRBJ2-2 and V is TRBV5-1; tentative D call: TRBD1 (6 bases). The CDR3 has 15 amino acids. From germline, CDR1 is SGHRS and CDR2 YFSETQ. With 3 bases removed from V and 4 bases from J, the gap between germline ends came to 13 bases. As DNA, the CDR3 is TGCGCCAGCAGCTCCAGGACAGACAGCACCGGGGAGCTGTTTTTT. Its translation is CASSSRTDSTGELFF.

Here the CDR3 DNA reads TGCGCCAGCAGCTTGGAAGGGGCTCGCGAGCAGTACTTC. Translating it yields CASSLEGAREQYF. This chain connects TRBV5-1 to TRBJ2-7; D may be TRBD1 (5 bases). The germline V gene encodes CDR1 SGHRS and CDR2 YFSETQ. The CDR3 is 13 amino acids. V was trimmed by 0 bases and J by 6 bases, leaving 10 bases between them.

This chain uses TRBV6-9 with TRBJ1-2; D is ambiguous. The V end was cut by 1 base, the J end by 7 bases, with 4 bases between. Germline assignment: CDR1 MNHGY and CDR2 SVAAGI. The CDR3 length is 11 residues. CDR3 in amino acids: CASSYYFGYTF. CDR3 coding DNA: TGTGCCAGCAGTTATTACTTTGGCTACACCTTC.

This chain connects TRBV11-2 to TRBJ1-1, with 10 bases that match TRBD1. Germline V gene data show CDR1 as SGHAT and CDR2 as FQNNGV. Trimming cost V 5 bases and J 5 bases; bases outside gene matches: 5. This CDR3 is 14 amino acids long. This chain's CDR3 is CASSQPGQGTEAFF. The CDR3 nucleotides are TGTGCCAGCAGCCAGCCGGGACAGGGGACTGAAGCTTTCTTT.

The chain employs TRBV6-5 and TRBJ1-2; D is unresolved. Between the trimmed V and J ends, which lost 3 bases and 2 bases, there was a span of 7 bases. This CDR3 is 13 amino acids long. From germline, CDR1 is MNHEY and CDR2 SVGAGI. The CDR3 sequence is CASSYTYNYGYTF. CDR3 DNA: TGTGCCAGCAGTTATACTTACAACTATGGCTACACCTTC.

This chain joins TRBV4-3 and TRBJ1-2, with D perhaps matching TRBD1 (5 bases). The CDR3 has 17 residues. Between the trimmed V and J ends, which lost 4 bases and 1 base, there was a span of 19 bases. Germline V gives CDR1 LGHNA, CDR2 YSLEER. The CDR3 reads CASSLQLIRGFNYGYTF. CDR3 bases: TGCGCCAGCAGCCTACAATTGATACGGGGGTTTAACTATGGCTACACCTTC.

CDR3 sequence: CASSFRVRRGNEQFF. The CDR3 bases are TGTGCCAGCAGCTTCCGGGTGAGGAGGGGCAATGAGCAGTTCTTC. This rearrangement joins TRBV7-9 to TRBJ2-1; D is perhaps TRBD2 (6 bases). Germline V lookup: CDR1 SEHNR, CDR2 FQNEAQ (reference sequence). Trimming shortened V by 3 bases and J by 6 bases, and 15 bases separated the two germline ends. The CDR3 is 15 residues long.

The V call is TRBV9, the J call TRBJ2-1, with a weak D call TRBD2 (6 bases). V was shortened by 4 bases and J by 4 bases, with 15 bases between the two germline ends. Germline lookup yields CDR1 SGDLS and CDR2 YYNGEE. This CDR3 has 15 amino acids. The CDR3 is CASSPLGTAYNEQFF. The CDR3 bases are TGTGCCAGCAGCCCTCTTGGGACTGCTTACAATGAGCAGTTCTTC.

The chain combines TRBV6-5 with TRBJ2-2; tentative D call: TRBD1 (6 bases). There are 13 residues in the CDR3. The V end was cut by 4 bases, the J end by 8 bases, with 11 bases between. The germline CDR1 and CDR2 sequences are MNHEY and SVGAGI. CDR3 residues: CASSSPGTGELFF. CDR3 nucleotides: TGTGCCAGCAGTTCGCCCGGGACAGGGGAGCTGTTTTTT.

This chain connects TRBV3-1 (or the pseudogene TRBV3-2) to TRBJ1-4; 7 nucleotides align to TRBD1. The CDR3 loop spans 17 amino acids. The germline CDR1 and CDR2 sequences are LGHDT and YNNKEL (reference sequence). Trimming cost V 0 bases and J 6 bases; bases outside gene matches: 10. CDR3 protein: CASSQDERTGNYEKLFF. CDR3 sequence (DNA): TGTGCCAGCAGCCAAGACGAACGGACAGGAAACTATGAAAAACTGTTTTTT.

This sequence joins TRBV12-3 or TRBV12-4 and TRBJ1-1; D gene uncertain. Trimming pared 2 bases from V and 1 base from J, leaving 2 bases between. This CDR3 comprises 12 residues. The CDR3 region has the DNA TGTGCCAGCAGTTTACAGAACACTGAAGCTTTCTTT. This sequence encodes CASSLQNTEAFF.

The chain is built from TRBV7-6 and TRBJ1-1, with TRBD1 matching over 7 bases. Looked up from germline, CDR1 is SGHVS and CDR2 is FNYEAQ. The trim removed 5 bases at V and 2 bases at J, leaving 5 bases unmatched. CDR3 length equals 14 residues. The chain's CDR3 is CASSHWDRNTEAFF. CDR3 nucleotide sequence: TGTGCCAGCAGCCATTGGGACAGAAACACTGAAGCTTTCTTT.

The rearrangement uses TRBV3-1 (or the pseudogene TRBV3-2) and TRBJ2-5; D is uncertain. Trimming removed 1 base at V and 1 base at J, with 10 bases between. This CDR3 spans 15 amino acids. CDR1 and CDR2 from the germline V gene are LGHDT and YNNKEL (reference sequence). The CDR3 coding sequence is TGTGCCAGCAGCCAAGGGGTTCGACTCCAAGAGACCCAGTACTTC. This codes for CASSQGVRLQETQYF.

This chain uses TRBV30 with TRBJ2-1; 8 positions match TRBD2. CDR1 and CDR2 from the germline V gene are GTSNPN and SVGIG (reference sequence). With 3 bases clipped from V and 8 bases from J, the junction kept 12 bases outside the gene matches. The CDR3 length is 15 residues. The DNA for the CDR3 is TGTGCCTGGAGAACGACTAGCGCCAGAAGGGATGAGCAGTTCTTC. This codes for CAWRTTSARRDEQFF.

The chain uses TRBV5-1 and TRBJ2-1; the match to TRBD2 covers 7 bases. Unmatched junction bases numbered 7, after V lost 4 bases and J lost 6 bases. Germline V gene sequence: CDR1 SGHRS, CDR2 YFSETQ. The CDR3 is 14 residues long. The DNA of the CDR3 is TGCGCCAGCAGCGCAGCGGGATTGGGCAATGAGCAGTTCTTC. Translation: CASSAAGLGNEQFF.

The chain recombines TRBV18 with TRBJ2-1, with TRBD2 matching 15 bases. The CDR3 consists of 17 residues. V was pared by 3 bases and J by 2 bases, with 2 bases of the junction left unmatched. Germline CDR1 KGHSH, CDR2 LQKENI. The CDR3 DNA reads as TGTGCCAGCTCACCCGGACTAGCGGGAGGGACCTACAATGAGCAGTTCTTC. Its translation: CASSPGLAGGTYNEQFF.

The chain uses TRBV19 and TRBJ2-1, with unresolved D. Germline CDR1 reads LNHDA; CDR2 reads SQIVND (reference sequence). This CDR3 is built from 15 residues. Trimming removed 0 bases from V and 0 bases from J, with 6 bases in between. The CDR3 region has the DNA TGTGCCAGTAGTATAGATCCGAGCTCCTACAATGAGCAGTTCTTC. Protein sequence: CASSIDPSSYNEQFF.

J is TRBJ2-7 and V is TRBV18, with 8 bases aligning to TRBD2. The CDR3 is 15 amino acids. The germline CDR1 and CDR2 sequences are KGHSH and LQKENI. After removal of 4 bases from V and 3 bases from J, the junction contained 8 bases not matched to a gene. DNA for the CDR3: TGTGCCAGCTCACGGAGTGCGCGGGGGGTCTACGAGCAGTACTTC. This sequence encodes CASSRSARGVYEQYF.

The chain recombines TRBV5-6 with TRBJ2-7, with 7 bases identical to TRBD1. The CDR3 is made up of 14 amino acids. The V segment lost 0 bases and the J segment 3 bases; nucleotides outside the gene matches: 3. Germline values: CDR1 SGHDT, CDR2 YYEEEE. Here the CDR3 reads CASSLGTGYYEQYF. The CDR3, as DNA: TGTGCCAGCAGCTTGGGGACAGGTTACTACGAGCAGTACTTC.